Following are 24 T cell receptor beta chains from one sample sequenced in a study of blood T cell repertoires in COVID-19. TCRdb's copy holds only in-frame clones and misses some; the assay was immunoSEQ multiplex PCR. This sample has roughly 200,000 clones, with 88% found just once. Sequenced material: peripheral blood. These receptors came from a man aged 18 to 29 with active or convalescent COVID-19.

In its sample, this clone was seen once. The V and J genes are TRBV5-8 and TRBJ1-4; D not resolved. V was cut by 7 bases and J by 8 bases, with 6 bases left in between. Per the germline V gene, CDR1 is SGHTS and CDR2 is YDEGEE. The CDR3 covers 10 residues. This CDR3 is CASGGEKLFF. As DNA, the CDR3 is TGTGCCAGCGGCGGGGAAAAACTGTTTTTT.

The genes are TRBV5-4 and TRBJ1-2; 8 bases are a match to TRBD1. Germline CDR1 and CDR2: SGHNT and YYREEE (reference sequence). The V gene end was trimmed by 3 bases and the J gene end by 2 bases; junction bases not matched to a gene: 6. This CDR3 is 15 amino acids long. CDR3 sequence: CASSSPGQANYGYTF. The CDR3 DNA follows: TGTGCCAGCAGCTCCCCGGGACAGGCCAACTATGGCTACACCTTC.

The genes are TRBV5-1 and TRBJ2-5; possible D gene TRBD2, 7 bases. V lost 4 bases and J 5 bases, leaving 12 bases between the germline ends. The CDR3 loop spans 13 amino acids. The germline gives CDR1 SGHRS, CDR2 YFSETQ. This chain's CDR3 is CASSGGARETQYF. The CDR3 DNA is TGCGCCAGCAGCGGGGGGGCCCGGGAGACCCAGTACTTC.

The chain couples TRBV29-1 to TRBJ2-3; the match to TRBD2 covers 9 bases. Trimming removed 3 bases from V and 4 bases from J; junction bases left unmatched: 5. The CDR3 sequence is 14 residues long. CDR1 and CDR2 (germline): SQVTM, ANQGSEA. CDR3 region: CSVDAGGSPDTQYF. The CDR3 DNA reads TGCAGCGTTGACGCGGGAGGGAGCCCAGATACGCAGTATTTT.

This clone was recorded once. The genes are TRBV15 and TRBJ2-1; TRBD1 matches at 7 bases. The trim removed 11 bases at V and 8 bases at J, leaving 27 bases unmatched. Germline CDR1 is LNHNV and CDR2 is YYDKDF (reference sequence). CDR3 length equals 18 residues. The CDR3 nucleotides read TGTGCCCCAAAGGGGGCGTTTAGGGGGACCCCGAGGCGTTATGAGCAGTTCTTC. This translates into CAPKGAFRGTPRRYEQFF.

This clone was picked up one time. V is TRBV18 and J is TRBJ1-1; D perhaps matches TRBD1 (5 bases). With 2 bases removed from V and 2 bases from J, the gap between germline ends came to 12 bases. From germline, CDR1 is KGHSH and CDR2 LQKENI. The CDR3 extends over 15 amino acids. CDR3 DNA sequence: TGTGCCAGCTCACCAAACCCAGGACAAAACACTGAAGCTTTCTTT. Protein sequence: CASSPNPGQNTEAFF.

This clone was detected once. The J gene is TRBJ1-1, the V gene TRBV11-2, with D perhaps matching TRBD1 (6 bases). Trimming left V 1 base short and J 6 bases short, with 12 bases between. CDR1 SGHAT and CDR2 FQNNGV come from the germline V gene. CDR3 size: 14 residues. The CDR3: CASSLATGPPEAFF. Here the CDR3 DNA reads TGTGCCAGCAGCTTAGCGACAGGTCCCCCTGAAGCTTTCTTT.

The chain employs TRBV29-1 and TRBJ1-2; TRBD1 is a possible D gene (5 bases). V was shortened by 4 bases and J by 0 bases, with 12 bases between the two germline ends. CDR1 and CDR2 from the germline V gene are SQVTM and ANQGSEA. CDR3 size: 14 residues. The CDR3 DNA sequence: TGCAGCGTTGGGGTGTCGGGGGCTAACTATGGCTACACCTTC. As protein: CSVGVSGANYGYTF.

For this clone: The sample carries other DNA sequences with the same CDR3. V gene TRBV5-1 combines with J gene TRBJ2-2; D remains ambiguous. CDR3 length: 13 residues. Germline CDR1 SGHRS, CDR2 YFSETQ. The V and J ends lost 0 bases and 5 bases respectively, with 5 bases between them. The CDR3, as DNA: TGCGCCAGCAGCTTGGCCGGTACCGGGGAGCTGTTTTTT. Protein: CASSLAGTGELFF. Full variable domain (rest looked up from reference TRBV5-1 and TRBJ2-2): KAGVTQTPRYLIKTRGQQVTLSCSPISGHRSVSWYQQTPGQGLQFLFEYFSETQRNKGNFPGRFSGRQFSNSRSEMNVSTLELGDSALYLCASSLAGTGELFFGEGSRLTVL.

This chain's CDR3 is CASSPLSLDTQYF. CDR3 DNA sequence: TGTGCCAGCTCACCCCTGAGTTTAGATACGCAGTATTTT. The chain links TRBV18 to TRBJ2-3; D not certain. V lost 3 bases, J lost 5 bases, and 9 bases lay in between. From germline, CDR1 is KGHSH and CDR2 LQKENI. This CDR3 is built from 13 residues.

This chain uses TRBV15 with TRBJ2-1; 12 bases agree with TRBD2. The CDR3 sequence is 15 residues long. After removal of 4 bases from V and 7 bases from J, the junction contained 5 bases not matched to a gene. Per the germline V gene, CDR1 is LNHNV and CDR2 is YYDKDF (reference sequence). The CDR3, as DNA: TGTGCCACCAGCACCAGACTAGCGGGAGTTAATGAGCAGTTCTTC. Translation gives CATSTRLAGVNEQFF.

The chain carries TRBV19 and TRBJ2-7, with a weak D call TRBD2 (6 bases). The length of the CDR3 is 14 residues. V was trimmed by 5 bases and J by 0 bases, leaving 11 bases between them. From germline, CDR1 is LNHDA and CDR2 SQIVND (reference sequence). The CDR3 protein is CASSSTGSSYEQYF. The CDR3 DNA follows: TGTGCCAGTAGTTCCACCGGGAGCTCCTACGAGCAGTACTTC.

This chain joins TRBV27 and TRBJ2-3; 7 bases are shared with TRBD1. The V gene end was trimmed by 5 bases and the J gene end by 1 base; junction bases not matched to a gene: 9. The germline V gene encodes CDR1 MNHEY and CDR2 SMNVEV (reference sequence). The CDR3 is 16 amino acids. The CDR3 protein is CASSPWTGQGTDTQYF. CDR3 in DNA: TGTGCCAGCAGTCCATGGACAGGCCAGGGCACAGATACGCAGTATTTT.

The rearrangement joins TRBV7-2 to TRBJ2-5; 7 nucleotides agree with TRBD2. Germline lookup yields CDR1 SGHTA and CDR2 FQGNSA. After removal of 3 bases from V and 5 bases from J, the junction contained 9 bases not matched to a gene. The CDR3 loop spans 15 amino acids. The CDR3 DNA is TGTGCCAGCAGCTTTCGACTAGCTATAAGCGAGACCCAGTACTTC. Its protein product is CASSFRLAISETQYF.

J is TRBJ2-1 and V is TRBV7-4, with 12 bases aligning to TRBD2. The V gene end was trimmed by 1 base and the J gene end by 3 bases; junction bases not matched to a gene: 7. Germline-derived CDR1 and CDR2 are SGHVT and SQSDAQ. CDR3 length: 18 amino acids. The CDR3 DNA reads TGTGCCAGCAGCTTAGTTCCTAGCGGGAGGGAGAACTACAATGAGCAGTTCTTC. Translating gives CASSLVPSGRENYNEQFF.

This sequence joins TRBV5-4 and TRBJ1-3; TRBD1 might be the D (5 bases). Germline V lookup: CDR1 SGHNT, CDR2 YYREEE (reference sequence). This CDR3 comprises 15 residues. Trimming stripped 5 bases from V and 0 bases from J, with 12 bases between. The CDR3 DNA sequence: TGTGCCAGCAGGGCGGGGACGGACTCTGGAAACACCATATATTTT. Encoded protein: CASRAGTDSGNTIYF.

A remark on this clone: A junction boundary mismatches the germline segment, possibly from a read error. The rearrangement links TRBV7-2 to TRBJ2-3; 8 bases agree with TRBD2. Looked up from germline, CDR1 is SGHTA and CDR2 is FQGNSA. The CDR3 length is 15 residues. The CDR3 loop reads CASSLVSAGGGVRDF. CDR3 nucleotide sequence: TGTGCCAGCAGCTTAGTTTCTGCGGGAGGTGGGGTTAGGGATTTT.

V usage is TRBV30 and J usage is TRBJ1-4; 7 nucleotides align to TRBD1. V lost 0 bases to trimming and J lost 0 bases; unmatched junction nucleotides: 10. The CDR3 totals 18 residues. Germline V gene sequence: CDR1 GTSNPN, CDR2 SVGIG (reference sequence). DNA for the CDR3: TGTGCCTGGAGTGTCGGTTGGGACAGCCTTGCAACTAATGAAAAACTGTTTTTT. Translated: CAWSVGWDSLATNEKLFF.

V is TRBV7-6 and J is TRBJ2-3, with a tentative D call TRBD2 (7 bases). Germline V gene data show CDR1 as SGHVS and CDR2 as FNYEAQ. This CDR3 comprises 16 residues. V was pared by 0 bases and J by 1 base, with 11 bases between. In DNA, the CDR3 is TGTGCCAGCAGCTTAGCGGGAGGGGGAGGCACAGATACGCAGTATTTT. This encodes CASSLAGGGGTDTQYF. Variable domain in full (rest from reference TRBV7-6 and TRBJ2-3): GAGVSQSPRYKVTKRGQDVALRCDPISGHVSLYWYRQALGQGPEFLTYFNYEAQQDKSGLPNDRFSAERPEGSISTLTIQRTEQRDSAMYRCASSLAGGGGTDTQYFGPGTRLTVL.

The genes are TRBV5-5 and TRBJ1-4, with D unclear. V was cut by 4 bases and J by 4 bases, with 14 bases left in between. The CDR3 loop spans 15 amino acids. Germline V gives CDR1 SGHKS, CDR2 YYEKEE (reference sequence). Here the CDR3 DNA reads TGTGCCAGCAGCCTGTATACAAACAGTAATGAAAAACTGTTTTTT. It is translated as CASSLYTNSNEKLFF.

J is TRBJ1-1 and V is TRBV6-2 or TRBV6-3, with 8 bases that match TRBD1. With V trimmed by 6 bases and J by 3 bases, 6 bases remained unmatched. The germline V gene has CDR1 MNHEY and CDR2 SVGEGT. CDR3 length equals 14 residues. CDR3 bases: TGTGCCAGCAGCGGCAGGGGGCTCGACACTGAAGCTTTCTTT. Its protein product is CASSGRGLDTEAFF.

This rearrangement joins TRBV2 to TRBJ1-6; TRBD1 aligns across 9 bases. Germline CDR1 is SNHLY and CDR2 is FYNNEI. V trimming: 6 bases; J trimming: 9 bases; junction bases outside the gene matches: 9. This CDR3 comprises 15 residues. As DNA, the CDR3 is TGTGCCAGCAGCGGTACCGGGACAGGGCGTTCACCCCTCCACTTT. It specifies CASSGTGTGRSPLHF.

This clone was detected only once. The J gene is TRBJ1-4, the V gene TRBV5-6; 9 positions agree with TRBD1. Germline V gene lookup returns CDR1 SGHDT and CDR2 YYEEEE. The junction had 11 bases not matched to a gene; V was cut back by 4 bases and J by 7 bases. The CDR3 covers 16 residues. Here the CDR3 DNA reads TGTGCCAGCAGCGTCCGGGACAGGGATTTCGGTGAAAAACTGTTTTTT. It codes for CASSVRDRDFGEKLFF. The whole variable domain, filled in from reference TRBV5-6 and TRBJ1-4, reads DAGVTQSPTHLIKTRGQQVTLRCSPKSGHDTVSWYQQALGQGPQFIFQYYEEEERQRGNFPDRFSGHQFPNYSSELNVNALLLGDSALYLCASSVRDRDFGEKLFFGSGTQLSVL.

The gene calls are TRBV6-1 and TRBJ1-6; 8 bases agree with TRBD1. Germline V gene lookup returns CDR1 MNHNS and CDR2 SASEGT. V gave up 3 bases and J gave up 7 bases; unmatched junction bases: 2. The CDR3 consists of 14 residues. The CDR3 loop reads CASSDRGRNSPLHF. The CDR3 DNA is TGTGCCAGCAGTGACAGGGGGCGAAATTCACCCCTCCACTTT.